The clone carrying this T cell receptor beta chain has a single count. The record originates from a study of blood T cell repertoires in COVID-19. On the study more broadly: The United States, Italy and Spain were the sources of the acute and convalescent COVID-19 samples. Sources were T cells, B-cell-depleted T cells, or PBMCs; the material itself was cDNA or gDNA.

Trimming stripped 4 bases from V and 7 bases from J, with 14 bases between. The CDR3 spans 13 residues. From germline, CDR1 is MGHRA and CDR2 YSYEKL. As handled by the study authors: Reference gene primers were amplified, and this amplification served to estimate nucleated cell counts. Only in-frame clones appear in the TCRdb table, and some are missing; sequencing was by immunoSEQ multiplex PCR. The DNA gave D and trimming, while V, J and clone size come from that table. The top ten hold around 19% of the sample, which has fewer than 250,000 clones, less than 90% seen once. The chain carries TRBV4-1 and TRBJ2-7, with D possibly being TRBD2 (6 bases). The receptor comes from a human donor in a cohort sampled during active COVID-19. The sample consisted of peripheral blood. CDR3 in amino acids: CASSRGTSREQYF. The CDR3 bases are TGCGCCAGCAGCCGCGGGACCTCTCGGGAGCAGTACTTC.